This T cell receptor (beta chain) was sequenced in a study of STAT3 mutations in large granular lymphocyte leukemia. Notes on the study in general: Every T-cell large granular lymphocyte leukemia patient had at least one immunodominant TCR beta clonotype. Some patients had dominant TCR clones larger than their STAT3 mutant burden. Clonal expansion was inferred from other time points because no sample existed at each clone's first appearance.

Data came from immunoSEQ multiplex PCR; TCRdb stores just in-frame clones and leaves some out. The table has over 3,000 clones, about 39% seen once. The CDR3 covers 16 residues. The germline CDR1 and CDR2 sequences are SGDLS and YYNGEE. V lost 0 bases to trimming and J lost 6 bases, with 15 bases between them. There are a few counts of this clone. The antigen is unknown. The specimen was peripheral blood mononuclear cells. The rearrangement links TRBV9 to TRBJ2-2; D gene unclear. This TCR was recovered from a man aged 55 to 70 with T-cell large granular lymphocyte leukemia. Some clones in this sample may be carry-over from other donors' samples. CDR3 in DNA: TGTGCCAGCAGCGTAGAGATCCGGGCTCTCCCCGGGGAGCTGTTTTTT. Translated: CASSVEIRALPGELFF.